This T cell receptor beta chain was identified during a study of PD-L1 blockade in urothelial cancer. Indicated time point: pretreatment peripheral blood. Deletions cut 1 base from V and 2 bases from J, with 12 bases between. This CDR3 spans 16 amino acids. Per the germline V gene, CDR1 is SGHTA and CDR2 is FQGNSA. Only in-frame clones appear in the TCRdb table, and some are missing; sequencing was by immunoSEQ multiplex PCR. The table has almost 90,000 clones, about 83% seen once. In its sample, this clone was seen once. The rearrangement joins TRBV7-2 to TRBJ1-5; D might be TRBD1 (5 bases). The source of this sequence is a man aged 55 to 70 with urothelial cancer. The material sequenced was PBMCs, taken around atezolizumab (anti-PD-L1) treatment. The DNA of the CDR3 is TGTGCCAGCAGCTTAGTGGGCCAGGGTGGCAATCAGCCCCAGCATTTT. Its protein product is CASSLVGQGGNQPQHF.